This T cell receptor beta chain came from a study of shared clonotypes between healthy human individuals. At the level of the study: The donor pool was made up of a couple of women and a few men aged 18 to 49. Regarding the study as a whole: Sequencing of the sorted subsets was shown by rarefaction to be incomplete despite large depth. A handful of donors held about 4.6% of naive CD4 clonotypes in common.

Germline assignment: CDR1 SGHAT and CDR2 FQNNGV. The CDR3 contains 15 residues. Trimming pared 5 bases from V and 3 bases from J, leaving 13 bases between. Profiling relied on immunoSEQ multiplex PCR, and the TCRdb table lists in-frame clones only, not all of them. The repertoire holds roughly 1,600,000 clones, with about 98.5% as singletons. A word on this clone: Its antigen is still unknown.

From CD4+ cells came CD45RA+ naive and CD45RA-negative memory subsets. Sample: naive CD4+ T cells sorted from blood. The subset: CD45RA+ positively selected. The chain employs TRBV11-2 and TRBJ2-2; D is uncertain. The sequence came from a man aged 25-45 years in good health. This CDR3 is CASSPLEGHTGELFF. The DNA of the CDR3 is TGTGCCAGCAGCCCCTTGGAAGGCCACACCGGGGAGCTGTTTTTT.